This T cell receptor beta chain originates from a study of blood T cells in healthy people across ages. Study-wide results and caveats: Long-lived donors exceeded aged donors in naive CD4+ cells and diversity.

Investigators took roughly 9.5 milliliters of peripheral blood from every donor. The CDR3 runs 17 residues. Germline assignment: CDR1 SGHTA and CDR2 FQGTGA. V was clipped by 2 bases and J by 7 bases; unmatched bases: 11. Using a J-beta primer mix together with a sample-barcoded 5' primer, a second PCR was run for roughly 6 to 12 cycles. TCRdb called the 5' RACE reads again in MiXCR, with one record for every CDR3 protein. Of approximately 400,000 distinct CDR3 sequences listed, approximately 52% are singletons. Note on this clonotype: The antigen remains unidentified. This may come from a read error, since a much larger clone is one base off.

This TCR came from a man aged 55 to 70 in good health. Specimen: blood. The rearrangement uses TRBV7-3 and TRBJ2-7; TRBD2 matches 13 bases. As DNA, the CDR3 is TGTGCCAGCAGCTTATACCCCGGACTAGCGGGAGTCAATGAGCAGTACTTC. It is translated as CASSLYPGLAGVNEQYF.